A single sample is the source of the 10 T cell receptor beta chains below, sequenced in a study of blood T cell repertoires in COVID-19. Clones were sequenced by immunoSEQ multiplex PCR, and TCRdb holds only the in-frame ones, with some missing. Of some 250,000 clones listed, roughly 88% were seen once; the top ten hold 2.3%. The sample consisted of PBMCs or T cells enriched from blood (not recorded which). These receptors were collected from a woman aged 40 to 55 with acute COVID-19.

This CDR3 reads CASSLDLRSYNSPLHF. The CDR3 DNA is TGTGCCAGCAGCTTAGATCTCCGCTCCTATAATTCACCCCTCCACTTT. This chain connects TRBV11-2 to TRBJ1-6, with unresolved D. CDR1 is SGHAT and CDR2 is FQNNGV in the germline V gene. Deletions cut 0 bases from V and 0 bases from J, with 6 bases between. CDR3 length: 16 residues.

The rearrangement links TRBV14 to TRBJ1-1; TRBD1 is a possible D gene (6 bases). The germline V gene has CDR1 SGHDN and CDR2 FVKESK. The germline V and J ends were trimmed by 1 base and 10 bases, with 13 bases remaining between them. The CDR3 consists of 13 residues. CDR3 residues: CASSQGPRGRAFF. The CDR3 DNA reads as TGTGCCAGCAGCCAAGGCCCGAGGGGGAGAGCTTTCTTT. Based on the CDR3 plus reference TRBV14 and TRBJ1-1, the full variable domain is EAGVTQFPSHSVIEKGQTVTLRCDPISGHDNLYWYRRVMGKEIKFLLHFVKESKQDESGMPNNRFLAERTGGTYSTLKVQPAELEDSGVYFCASSQGPRGRAFFGQGTRLTVV.

The V and J genes are TRBV7-2 and TRBJ1-1, with D possibly matching TRBD1 (6 bases). The CDR3 runs 16 residues. V lost 1 base and J 4 bases, leaving 16 bases between the germline ends. In germline, CDR1 is SGHTA, CDR2 FQGNSA. CDR3 residues: CASSLGGGGGTTEAFF. CDR3 nucleotides: TGTGCCAGCAGCTTAGGGGGGGGCGGAGGGACCACTGAAGCTTTCTTT.

V usage is TRBV13 and J usage is TRBJ2-2; D is perhaps TRBD1 (5 bases). CDR3 length: 15 residues. From germline, CDR1 is PRHDT and CDR2 FYEKMQ (reference sequence). The V end lost 2 bases, the J end lost 5 bases, and 12 bases lay between the germline ends. The CDR3 sequence is CASSLSRVTTGELFF. In nucleotides, the CDR3 is TGTGCCAGCAGCTTAAGCAGGGTCACAACCGGGGAGCTGTTTTTT.

The chain couples TRBV6-5 to TRBJ1-5; TRBD1 is a possible D gene (5 bases). The ends were cut back, 0 bases at V and 5 bases at J, with 11 bases in the middle. Germline V gene data show CDR1 as MNHEY and CDR2 as SVGAGI. There are 15 residues in the CDR3. The CDR3 loop is CASSYSPSRDQPQHF. The DNA for the CDR3 is TGTGCCAGCAGTTACTCACCCTCCAGGGATCAGCCCCAGCATTTT.

The chain links TRBV2 to TRBJ1-5; maybe TRBD1 (5 bases). Trimming cost V 2 bases and J 4 bases, with 15 bases left between them. Germline V gene sequence: CDR1 SNHLY, CDR2 FYNNEI. CDR3 length equals 16 residues. CDR3 coding DNA: TGTGCCAGCAGTGAATATTTGGCAGGGTTTAATCAGCCCCAGCATTTT. Translating it yields CASSEYLAGFNQPQHF.

The count of this clone is one. The same CDR3 also results from other DNA sequences found in this sample. The CDR3 DNA sequence: TGTGCCAGCAGTTTTGGGGGGAACAATCAGCCCCAGCATTTT. This codes for CASSFGGNNQPQHF. The chain is built from TRBV28 and TRBJ1-5; possible D gene TRBD1, 5 bases. Trimming took 3 bases from V and 3 from J, leaving 9 bases between them. The CDR3 sequence is 14 residues long. Germline V gene lookup returns CDR1 MDHEN and CDR2 SYDVKM.

This chain connects TRBV29-1 to TRBJ2-1, with a tentative D call TRBD2 (6 bases). The CDR3 contains 13 residues. The germline gives CDR1 SQVTM, CDR2 ANQGSEA. The V gene lost 3 bases and the J gene lost 6 bases, with 12 bases spanning the gap. The CDR3 DNA sequence: TGCAGCGTTGACGCAGTTAGCGGCAATGAGCAGTTCTTC. This codes for CSVDAVSGNEQFF.

The rearrangement links TRBV5-1 to TRBJ2-1; TRBD1 matches 7 bases. In germline, CDR1 is SGHRS, CDR2 YFSETQ. The CDR3 spans 15 residues. V shed 4 bases, J shed 9 bases, and the junction held 13 bases outside the gene matches. CDR3 sequence: CASSVSGTALSEQFF. The CDR3 DNA follows: TGCGCCAGCAGCGTCTCCGGGACAGCGTTGAGTGAGCAGTTCTTC.

This chain uses TRBV19 with TRBJ1-2; TRBD1 aligns across 7 bases. V trimming: 4 bases; J trimming: 5 bases; junction bases outside the gene matches: 10. The germline gives CDR1 LNHDA, CDR2 SQIVND (reference sequence). The CDR3 consists of 15 residues. For the CDR3, the DNA is TGTGCCAGTAGTACCCTCGGAGGGGGCGTATATGGCTACACCTTC. It codes for CASSTLGGGVYGYTF.